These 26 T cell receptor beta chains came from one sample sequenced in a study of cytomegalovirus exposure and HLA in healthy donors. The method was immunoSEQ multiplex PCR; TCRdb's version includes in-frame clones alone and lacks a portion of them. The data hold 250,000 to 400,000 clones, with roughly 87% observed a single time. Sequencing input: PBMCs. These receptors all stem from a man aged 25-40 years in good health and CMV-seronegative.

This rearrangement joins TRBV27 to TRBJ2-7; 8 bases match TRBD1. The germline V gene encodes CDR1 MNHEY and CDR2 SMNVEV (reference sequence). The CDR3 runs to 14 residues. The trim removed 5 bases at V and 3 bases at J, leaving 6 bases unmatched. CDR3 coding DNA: TGTGCCAGCAGTCCCACGGGACAGGTCTACGAGCAGTACTTC. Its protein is CASSPTGQVYEQYF.

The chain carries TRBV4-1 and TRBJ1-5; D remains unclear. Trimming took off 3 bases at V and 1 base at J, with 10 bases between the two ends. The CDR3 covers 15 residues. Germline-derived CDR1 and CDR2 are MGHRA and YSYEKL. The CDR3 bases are TGCGCCAGCAGCCAGGTACACCCAAGCAATCAGCCCCAGCATTTT. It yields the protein CASSQVHPSNQPQHF.

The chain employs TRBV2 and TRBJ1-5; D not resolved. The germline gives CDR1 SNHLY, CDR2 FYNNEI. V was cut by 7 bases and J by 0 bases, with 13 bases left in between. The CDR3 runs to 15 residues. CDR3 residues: CASTAEGLSNQPQHF. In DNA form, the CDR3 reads TGTGCCAGCACCGCGGAGGGCCTTAGCAATCAGCCCCAGCATTTT.

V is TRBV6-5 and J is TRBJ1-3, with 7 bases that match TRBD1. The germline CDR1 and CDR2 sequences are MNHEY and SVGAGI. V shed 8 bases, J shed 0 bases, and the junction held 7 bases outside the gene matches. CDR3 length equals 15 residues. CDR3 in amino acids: CASSRDSTSGNTIYF. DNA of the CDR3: TGTGCCAGCTCCCGGGACAGTACCTCTGGAAACACCATATATTTT.

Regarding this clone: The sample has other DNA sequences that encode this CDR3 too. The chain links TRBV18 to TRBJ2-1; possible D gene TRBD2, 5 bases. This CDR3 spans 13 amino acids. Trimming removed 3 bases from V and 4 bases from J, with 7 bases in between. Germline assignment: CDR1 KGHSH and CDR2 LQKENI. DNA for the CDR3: TGTGCCAGCTCACCGGACTCTTACAATGAGCAGTTCTTC. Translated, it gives CASSPDSYNEQFF.

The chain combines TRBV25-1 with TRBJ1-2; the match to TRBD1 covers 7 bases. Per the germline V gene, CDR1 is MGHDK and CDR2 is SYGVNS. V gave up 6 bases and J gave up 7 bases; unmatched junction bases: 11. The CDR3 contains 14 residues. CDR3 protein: CASSPRTGAVGYTF. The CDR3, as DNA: TGTGCCAGCAGCCCCCGAACAGGGGCAGTTGGCTACACCTTC.

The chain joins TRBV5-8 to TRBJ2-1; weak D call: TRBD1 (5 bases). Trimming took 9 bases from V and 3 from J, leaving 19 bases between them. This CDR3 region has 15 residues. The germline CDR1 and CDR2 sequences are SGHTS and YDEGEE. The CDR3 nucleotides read TGTGCCACCCTCAGAACAGGCAAATTCTACAATGAGCAGTTCTTC. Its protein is CATLRTGKFYNEQFF.

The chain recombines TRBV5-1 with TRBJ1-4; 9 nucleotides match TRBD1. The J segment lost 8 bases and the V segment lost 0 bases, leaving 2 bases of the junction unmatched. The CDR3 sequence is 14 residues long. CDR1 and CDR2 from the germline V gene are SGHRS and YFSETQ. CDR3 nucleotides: TGCGCCAGCAGCTTGGTTGGGACAGGGGAAAAACTGTTTTTT. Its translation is CASSLVGTGEKLFF.

CDR3 amino acids: CASSPGTGTSPLHF. The CDR3 DNA is TGTGCCAGCAGCCCCGGAACAGGGACTTCACCCCTCCACTTT. The chain carries TRBV7-2 and TRBJ1-6; D is perhaps TRBD1 (6 bases). CDR1 and CDR2 from the germline V gene are SGHTA and FQGNSA. This CDR3 is built from 14 residues. Trimming removed 5 bases at V and 9 bases at J, with 14 bases between.

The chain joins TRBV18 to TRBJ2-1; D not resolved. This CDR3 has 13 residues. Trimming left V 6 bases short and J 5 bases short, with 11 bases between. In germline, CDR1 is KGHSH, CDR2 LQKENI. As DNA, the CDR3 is TGTGCCAGCTCTGAGAATCTTAACAATGAGCAGTTCTTC. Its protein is CASSENLNNEQFF.

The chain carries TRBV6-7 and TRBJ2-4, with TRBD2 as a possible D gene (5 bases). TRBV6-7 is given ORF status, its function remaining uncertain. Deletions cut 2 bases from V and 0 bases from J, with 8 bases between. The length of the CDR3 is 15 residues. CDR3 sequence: CASSYESGAKNIQYF. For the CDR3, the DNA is TGTGCCAGCAGTTACGAAAGCGGAGCCAAAAACATTCAGTACTTC.

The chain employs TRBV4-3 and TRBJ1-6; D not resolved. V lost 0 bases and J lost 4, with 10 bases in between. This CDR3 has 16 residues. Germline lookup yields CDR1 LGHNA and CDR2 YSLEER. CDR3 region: CASSQDPGLYNSPLHF. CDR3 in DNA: TGCGCCAGCAGCCAAGATCCCGGACTTTATAATTCACCCCTCCACTTT.

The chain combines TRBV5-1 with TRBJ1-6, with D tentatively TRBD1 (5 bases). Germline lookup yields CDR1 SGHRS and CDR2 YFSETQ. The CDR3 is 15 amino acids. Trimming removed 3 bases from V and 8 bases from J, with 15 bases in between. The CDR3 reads CASSSGLSGDSPLHF. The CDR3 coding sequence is TGCGCCAGCAGCTCGGGTCTTTCGGGGGATTCACCCCTCCACTTT.

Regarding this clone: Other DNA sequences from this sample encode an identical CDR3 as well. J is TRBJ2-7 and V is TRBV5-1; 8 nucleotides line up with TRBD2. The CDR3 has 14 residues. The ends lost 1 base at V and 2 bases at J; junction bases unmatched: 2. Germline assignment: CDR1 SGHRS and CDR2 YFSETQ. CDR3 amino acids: CASSLTGGTYEQYF. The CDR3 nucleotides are TGCGCCAGCAGCTTGACGGGGGGGACCTACGAGCAGTACTTC.

In DNA form, the CDR3 reads TGTGCCAGCAGCCCCCTAGGGGGGGGCGAGTCCTACGAGCAGTACTTC. Translating gives CASSPLGGGESYEQYF. V is TRBV7-9 and J is TRBJ2-7; possible D gene TRBD2, 7 bases. The V end lost 5 bases, the J end lost 1 base, and 18 bases lay between the germline ends. There are 16 residues in the CDR3. Germline loops: CDR1 SEHNR, CDR2 FQNEAQ (reference sequence). Filled out from reference TRBV7-9 and TRBJ2-7, the complete variable domain reads DTGVSQNPRHKITKRGQNVTFRCDPISEHNRLYWYRQTLGQGPEFLTYFQNEAQLEKSRLLSDRFSAERPKGSFSTLEIQRTEQGDSAMYLCASSPLGGGESYEQYFGPGTRLTVT.

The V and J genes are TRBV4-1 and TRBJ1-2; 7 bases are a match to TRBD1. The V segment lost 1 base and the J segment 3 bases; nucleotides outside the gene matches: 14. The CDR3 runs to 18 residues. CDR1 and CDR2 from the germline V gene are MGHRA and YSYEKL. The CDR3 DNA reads TGCGCCAGCAGCCAAGGGACGGTCCCCAGGGGGATTGACTATGGCTACACCTTC. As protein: CASSQGTVPRGIDYGYTF.

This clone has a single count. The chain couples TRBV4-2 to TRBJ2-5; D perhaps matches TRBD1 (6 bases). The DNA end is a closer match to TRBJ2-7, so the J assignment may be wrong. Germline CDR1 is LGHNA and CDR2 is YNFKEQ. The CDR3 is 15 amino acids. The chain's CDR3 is CASSSRDKTSYEQYF. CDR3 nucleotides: TGTGCCAGCAGCTCCCGGGACAAAACCTCCTACGAGCAGTACTTC.

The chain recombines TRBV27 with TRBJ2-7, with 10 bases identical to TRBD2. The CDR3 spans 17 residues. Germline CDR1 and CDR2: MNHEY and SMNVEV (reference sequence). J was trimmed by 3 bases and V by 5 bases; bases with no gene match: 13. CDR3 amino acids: CASSQPRLAGGVYEQYF. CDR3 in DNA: TGTGCCAGCAGTCAACCGAGGTTAGCGGGGGGCGTCTACGAGCAGTACTTC.

CDR3 region: CASSSLTVGTTNEKLFF. The CDR3 DNA is TGTGCCAGCAGCTCATTGACAGTCGGAACAACTAATGAAAAACTGTTTTTT. The chain joins TRBV11-2 to TRBJ1-4; a weak D match, TRBD1 (5 bases). The CDR3 totals 17 residues. Trimming stripped 4 bases from V and 0 bases from J, with 15 bases between. Germline lookup yields CDR1 SGHAT and CDR2 FQNNGV.

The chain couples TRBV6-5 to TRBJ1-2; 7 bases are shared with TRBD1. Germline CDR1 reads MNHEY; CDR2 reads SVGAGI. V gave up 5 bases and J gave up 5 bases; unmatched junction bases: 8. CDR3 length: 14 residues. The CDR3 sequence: CASSPPGQPYGYTF. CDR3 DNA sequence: TGTGCCAGCAGTCCCCCGGGACAGCCTTATGGCTACACCTTC.

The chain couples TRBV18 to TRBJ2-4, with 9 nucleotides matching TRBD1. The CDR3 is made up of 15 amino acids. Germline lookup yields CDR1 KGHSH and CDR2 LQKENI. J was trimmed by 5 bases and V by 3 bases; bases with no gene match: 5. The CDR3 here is CASSPQQGAENIQYF. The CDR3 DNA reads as TGTGCCAGCTCACCGCAACAGGGGGCGGAAAACATTCAGTACTTC.

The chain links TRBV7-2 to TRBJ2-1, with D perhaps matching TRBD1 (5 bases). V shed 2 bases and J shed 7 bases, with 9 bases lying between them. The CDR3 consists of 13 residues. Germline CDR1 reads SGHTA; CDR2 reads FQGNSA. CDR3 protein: CASSLPGRNEQFF. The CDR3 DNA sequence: TGTGCCAGCAGCTTACCAGGGCGAAATGAGCAGTTCTTC.

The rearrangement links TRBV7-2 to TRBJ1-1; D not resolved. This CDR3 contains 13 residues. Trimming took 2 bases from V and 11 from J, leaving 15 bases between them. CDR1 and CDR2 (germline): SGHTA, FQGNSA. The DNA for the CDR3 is TGTGCCAGCAGCTTACTACCGGTGACCAGGGCTTTCTTT. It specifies CASSLLPVTRAFF. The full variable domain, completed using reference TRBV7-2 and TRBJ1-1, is GAGVSQSPSNKVTEKGKDVELRCDPISGHTALYWYRQSLGQGLEFLIYFQGNSAPDKSGLPSDRFSAERTGGSVSTLTIQRTQQEDSAVYLCASSLLPVTRAFFGQGTRLTVV.

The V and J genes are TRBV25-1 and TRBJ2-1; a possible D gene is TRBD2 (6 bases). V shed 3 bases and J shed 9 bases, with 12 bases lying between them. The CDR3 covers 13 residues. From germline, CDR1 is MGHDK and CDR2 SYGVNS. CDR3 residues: CASSEGDSTEQFF. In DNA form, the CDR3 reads TGTGCCAGCAGTGAGGGGGACTCTACTGAGCAGTTCTTC.

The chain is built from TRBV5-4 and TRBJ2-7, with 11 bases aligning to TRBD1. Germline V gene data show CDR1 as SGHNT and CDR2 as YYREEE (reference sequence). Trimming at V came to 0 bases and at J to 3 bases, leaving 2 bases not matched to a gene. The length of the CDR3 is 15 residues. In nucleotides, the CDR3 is TGTGCCAGCAGCTTGGAAGGGACAGGGGGCTACGAGCAGTACTTC. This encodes CASSLEGTGGYEQYF. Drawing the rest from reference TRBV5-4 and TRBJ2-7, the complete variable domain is ETGVTQSPTHLIKTRGQQVTLRCSSQSGHNTVSWYQQALGQGPQFIFQYYREEENGRGNFPPRFSGLQFPNYSSELNVNALELDDSALYLCASSLEGTGGYEQYFGPGTRLTVT.

In DNA form, the CDR3 reads TGTGCCAGCAGGACAGGGTACCTAGCCTACGAGCAGTACTTC. Its protein is CASRTGYLAYEQYF. The chain combines TRBV27 with TRBJ2-7; 7 bases match TRBD1. From germline, CDR1 is MNHEY and CDR2 SMNVEV (reference sequence). Losses at the gene ends were 6 bases for V and 2 bases for J; bases not matched to a gene: 7. CDR3 length: 14 amino acids.